A single sample gave rise to the 10 T cell receptor beta chains below, sequenced in a study of control samples from healthy donors and cancer patients. Clones were read by immunoSEQ multiplex PCR, and TCRdb kept only the in-frame ones, dropping some. This table has 45,000 or so clones, 85% to 95% appearing once. The sequenced sample was PBMCs. These receptors all stem from a woman between 35 and 50 years old with head and neck cancer.

The J gene is TRBJ1-1, the V gene TRBV12-5, with D hard to call. Trimming cost V 7 bases and J 7 bases, with 16 bases left between them. Germline V gene lookup returns CDR1 LGHNT and CDR2 FRNRAP. The CDR3 contains 13 residues. CDR3: CASESPAPYEAFF. In DNA form, the CDR3 reads TGTGCTAGTGAGAGTCCAGCACCTTATGAAGCTTTCTTT.

The J gene is TRBJ2-7, the V gene TRBV6-2 or TRBV6-3; the match to TRBD2 covers 11 bases. Unmatched junction bases numbered 4, after V lost 0 bases and J lost 3 bases. The CDR3 length is 16 residues. The V gene's germline CDR1 is MNHEY and CDR2 SVGEGT. As DNA, the CDR3 is TGTGCCAGCAGTTACTCTACTAGCGGGAGCCTCTACGAGCAGTACTTC. Translated: CASSYSTSGSLYEQYF.

The chain carries TRBV5-6 and TRBJ1-3; D unclear. Germline V gene lookup returns CDR1 SGHDT and CDR2 YYEEEE. The CDR3 runs to 16 residues. V was pared by 4 bases and J by 0 bases, with 14 bases between. The CDR3 nucleotides read TGTGCCAGCAGCGCAGACGGACTGATCTCTGGAAACACCATATATTTT. It codes for CASSADGLISGNTIYF.

The CDR3 reads CASSYRGFATNEKLFF. CDR3 sequence (DNA): TGTGCCAGCAGCTACAGGGGATTCGCAACTAATGAAAAACTGTTTTTT. This chain connects TRBV5-6 to TRBJ1-4; 7 bases agree with TRBD1. The CDR3 sequence is 16 residues long. With V trimmed by 3 bases and J by 0 bases, 5 bases remained unmatched. Germline V gene lookup returns CDR1 SGHDT and CDR2 YYEEEE.

The chain uses TRBV20-1 and TRBJ1-1; TRBD1 might be the D (5 bases). This CDR3 is 12 amino acids long. Trimming stripped 3 bases from V and 4 bases from J, with 9 bases between. Germline V CDR1 and CDR2: DFQATT, SNEGSKA (reference sequence). This CDR3 reads CSASRGGTEAFF. CDR3 nucleotides: TGCAGTGCTAGTAGGGGCGGCACTGAAGCTTTCTTT.

The chain combines TRBV28 with TRBJ1-2, with a weak D call TRBD1 (5 bases). CDR3 size: 13 residues. V dropped 7 bases and J dropped 2 bases, with 11 bases sitting between them. In germline, CDR1 is MDHEN, CDR2 SYDVKM. The CDR3, as DNA: TGTGCCAGCACCCGGGGGGGAAACTATGGCTACACCTTC. It yields the protein CASTRGGNYGYTF.

This clone was seen a few times. The chain has TRBV4-2 and TRBJ2-2; 14 bases map to TRBD2. Germline V gene sequence: CDR1 LGHNA, CDR2 YNFKEQ. With V trimmed by 5 bases and J by 5 bases, 4 bases remained unmatched. This CDR3 is 16 amino acids long. The CDR3 region is CASSKGLAGDTGELFF. The CDR3 nucleotides are TGTGCCAGCAGCAAGGGACTAGCGGGAGATACCGGGGAGCTGTTTTTT.

The chain employs TRBV27 and TRBJ2-2; 7 bases agree with TRBD1. CDR3 length equals 18 residues. After removal of 3 bases from V and 1 base from J, the junction contained 11 bases not matched to a gene. Germline V gene lookup returns CDR1 MNHEY and CDR2 SMNVEV (reference sequence). Written as DNA, the CDR3 is TGTGCCAGCAGTTTTCCCCCCCCGGGACAGATGAACACCGGGGAGCTGTTTTTT. Translated: CASSFPPPGQMNTGELFF.

This clone occurred a few times. This chain links TRBV12-5 with TRBJ2-1, with 8 positions matching TRBD2. J lost 6 bases, V lost 2 bases, and 6 bases had no gene match. Germline V lookup: CDR1 LGHNT, CDR2 FRNRAP. This CDR3 has 15 amino acids. The CDR3 here is CASGLYRGGLNEQFF. The CDR3 nucleotides are TGTGCTAGTGGTTTGTATCGGGGGGGGCTCAATGAGCAGTTCTTC.

The V and J genes are TRBV7-8 and TRBJ1-1; D gene ambiguous. Germline-derived CDR1 and CDR2 are SGHVS and FQNEAQ. CDR3 length: 13 residues. Trimming took 0 bases from V and 7 from J, leaving 9 bases between them. CDR3 sequence: CASSLAGFFEAFF. DNA for the CDR3: TGTGCCAGCAGCTTAGCAGGGTTCTTTGAAGCTTTCTTT. Full variable domain (missing parts from reference TRBV7-8 and TRBJ1-1): GAGVSQSPRYKVAKRGQDVALRCDPISGHVSLFWYQQALGQGPEFLTYFQNEAQLDKSGLPSDRFFAERPEGSVSTLKIQRTQQEDSAVYLCASSLAGFFEAFFGQGTRLTVV.